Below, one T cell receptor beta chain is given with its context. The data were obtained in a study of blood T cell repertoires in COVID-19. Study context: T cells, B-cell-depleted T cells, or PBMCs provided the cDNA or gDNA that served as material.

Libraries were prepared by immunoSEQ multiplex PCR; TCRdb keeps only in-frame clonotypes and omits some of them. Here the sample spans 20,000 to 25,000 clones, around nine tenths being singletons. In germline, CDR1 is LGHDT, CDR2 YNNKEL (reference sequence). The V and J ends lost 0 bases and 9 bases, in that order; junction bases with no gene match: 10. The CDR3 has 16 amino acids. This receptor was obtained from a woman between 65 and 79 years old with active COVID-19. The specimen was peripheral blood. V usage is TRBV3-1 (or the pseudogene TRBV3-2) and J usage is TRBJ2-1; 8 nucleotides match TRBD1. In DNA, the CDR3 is TGTGCCAGCAGCCAAGATCCGGCAGGGGGCATATCTGAGCAGTTCTTC. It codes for CASSQDPAGGISEQFF.